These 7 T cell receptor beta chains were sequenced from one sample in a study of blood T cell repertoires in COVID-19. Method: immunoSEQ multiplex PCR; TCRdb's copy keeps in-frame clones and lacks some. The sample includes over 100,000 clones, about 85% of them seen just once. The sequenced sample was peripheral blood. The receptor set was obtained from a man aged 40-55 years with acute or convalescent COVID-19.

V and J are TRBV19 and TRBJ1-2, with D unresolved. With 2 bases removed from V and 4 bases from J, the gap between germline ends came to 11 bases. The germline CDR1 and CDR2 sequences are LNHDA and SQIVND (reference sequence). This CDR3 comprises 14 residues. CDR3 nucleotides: TGTGCCAGTAGTATACTGGGTCAGCGCTATGGCTACACCTTC. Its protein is CASSILGQRYGYTF.

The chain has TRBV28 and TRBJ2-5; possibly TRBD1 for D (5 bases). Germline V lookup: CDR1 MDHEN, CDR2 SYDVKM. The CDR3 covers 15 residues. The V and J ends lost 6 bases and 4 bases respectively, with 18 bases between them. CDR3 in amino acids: CASSRVVGPAETQYF. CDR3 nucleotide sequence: TGTGCCAGCAGCAGGGTTGTAGGGCCCGCAGAGACCCAGTACTTC.

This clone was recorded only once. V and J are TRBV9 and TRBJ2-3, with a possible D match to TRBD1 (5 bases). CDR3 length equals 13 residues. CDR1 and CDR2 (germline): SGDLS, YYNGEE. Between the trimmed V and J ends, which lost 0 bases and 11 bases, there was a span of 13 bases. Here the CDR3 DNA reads TGTGCCAGCAGCGTAGAGGACACACTGAGGCAGTATTTT. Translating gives CASSVEDTLRQYF.

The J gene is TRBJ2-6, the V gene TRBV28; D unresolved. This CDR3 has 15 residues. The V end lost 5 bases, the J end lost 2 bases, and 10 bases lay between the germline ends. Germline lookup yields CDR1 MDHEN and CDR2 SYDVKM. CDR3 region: CASSAQSTGANVLTF. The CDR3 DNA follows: TGTGCCAGCAGTGCACAGAGCACTGGGGCCAACGTCCTGACTTTC.

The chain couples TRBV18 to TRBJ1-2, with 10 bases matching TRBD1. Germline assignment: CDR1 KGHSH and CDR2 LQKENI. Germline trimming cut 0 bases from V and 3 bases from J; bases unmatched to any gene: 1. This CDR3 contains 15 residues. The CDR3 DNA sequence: TGTGCCAGCTCACCACCGGGACAGGGGTACTATGGCTACACCTTC. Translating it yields CASSPPGQGYYGYTF.

The CDR3 sequence is CSARRDNEQFF. CDR3 nucleotide sequence: TGCAGTGCTAGACGCGACAATGAGCAGTTCTTC. The chain couples TRBV20-1 to TRBJ2-1; D is unresolved. CDR1 DFQATT and CDR2 SNEGSKA come from the germline V gene (reference sequence). V lost 2 bases and J lost 5, with 4 bases in between. This CDR3 region has 11 residues.

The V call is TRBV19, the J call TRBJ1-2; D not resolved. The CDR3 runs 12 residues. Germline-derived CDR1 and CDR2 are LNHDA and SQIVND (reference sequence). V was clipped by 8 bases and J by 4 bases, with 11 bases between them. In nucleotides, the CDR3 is TGTGCCAGTTCGGAGGATTTCTATGGCTACACCTTC. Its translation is CASSEDFYGYTF.